The 14 T cell receptor beta chains reported below all come from one sample, sequenced in a study of regulatory dendritic cells for organ transplantation. Clones were read by immunoSEQ multiplex PCR, and TCRdb kept only the in-frame ones, dropping some. The table lists roughly 30,000 clones, 82% of them singletons. The sample taken for sequencing was naive CD8+ T cells from blood. Indicated subset: CD45RA+ naive T cells. Receptor source: a human donor in good health.

This rearrangement joins TRBV6-5 to TRBJ1-4; a weak D match, TRBD1 (5 bases). In germline, CDR1 is MNHEY, CDR2 SVGAGI. V lost 2 bases and J 4 bases, leaving 11 bases between the germline ends. CDR3 length: 15 amino acids. The CDR3 coding sequence is TGTGCCAGCAGTTACGGGCAGGGTATTAATGAAAAACTGTTTTTT. This codes for CASSYGQGINEKLFF.

The V and J genes are TRBV27 and TRBJ2-7, with 9 nucleotides matching TRBD2. The CDR3 extends over 18 amino acids. Per the germline V gene, CDR1 is MNHEY and CDR2 is SMNVEV (reference sequence). The ends lost 0 bases at V and 0 bases at J; junction bases unmatched: 9. DNA of the CDR3: TGTGCCAGCAGTTTATCCCCTAGCGGGGTATCCTTCTCCTACGAGCAGTACTTC. Translation: CASSLSPSGVSFSYEQYF.

This chain links TRBV5-6 with TRBJ1-6; D call uncertain. Per germline, CDR1 SGHDT and CDR2 YYEEEE. V shed 2 bases and J shed 10 bases, with 7 bases lying between them. CDR3 length equals 12 residues. Here the CDR3 DNA reads TGTGCCAGCAGCTTAGGCGGGTCACCCCTCCACTTT. This translates into CASSLGGSPLHF.

The gene calls are TRBV5-1 and TRBJ1-2; 10 bases align to TRBD1. Germline-derived CDR1 and CDR2 are SGHRS and YFSETQ. CDR3 length: 17 amino acids. The V gene end was trimmed by 4 bases and the J gene end by 1 base; junction bases not matched to a gene: 10. In DNA, the CDR3 is TGCGCCAGCAGCCCATCCGGGACAGGGGACTTTAACTATGGCTACACCTTC. This sequence encodes CASSPSGTGDFNYGYTF.

The J gene is TRBJ1-1, the V gene TRBV6-1; 10 nucleotides align to TRBD1. The CDR3 runs 16 residues. J gave up 6 bases and V 1 base, and 8 bases lay outside the gene matches. Germline loops: CDR1 MNHNS, CDR2 SASEGT. CDR3 protein: CASSEGQGALLSEAFF. The CDR3 DNA reads TGTGCCAGCAGTGAAGGACAGGGGGCCCTTTTGTCTGAAGCTTTCTTT.

The chain combines TRBV29-1 with TRBJ1-2; D is unclear. Looked up from germline, CDR1 is SQVTM and CDR2 is ANQGSEA. Trimming stripped 4 bases from V and 2 bases from J, with 20 bases between. This CDR3 contains 16 residues. The CDR3 region is CSVGQLVVGRNYGYTF. DNA of the CDR3: TGCAGCGTTGGCCAACTCGTCGTCGGGAGGAACTATGGCTACACCTTC. The full variable domain, with the rest looked up from reference TRBV29-1 and TRBJ1-2, is SAVISQKPSRDICQRGTSLTIQCQVDSQVTMMFWYRQQPGQSLTLIATANQGSEATYESGFVIDKFPISRPNLTFSTLTVSNMSPEDSSIYLCSVGQLVVGRNYGYTFGSGTRLTVV.

The chain carries TRBV7-8 and TRBJ1-3, with 9 bases matching TRBD1. The V segment lost 5 bases and the J segment 4 bases; nucleotides outside the gene matches: 9. Germline V gene lookup returns CDR1 SGHVS and CDR2 FQNEAQ. The CDR3 has 16 amino acids. The CDR3 coding sequence is TGTGCCAGCAGCAAAGGACAGGGGTCATACGGAAACACCATATATTTT. This translates into CASSKGQGSYGNTIYF.

This sequence joins TRBV7-6 and TRBJ2-3, with 9 bases that match TRBD2. The CDR3 is 20 amino acids. J was trimmed by 2 bases and V by 0 bases; bases with no gene match: 15. Germline values: CDR1 SGHVS, CDR2 FNYEAQ. CDR3 loop: CASSLAETSGPGIYTDTQYF. In DNA, the CDR3 is TGTGCCAGCAGCTTAGCAGAGACTAGCGGCCCCGGAATTTACACAGATACGCAGTATTTT.

The chain recombines TRBV5-1 with TRBJ1-1, with TRBD1 identical over 9 bases. The CDR3 has 14 residues. V was pared by 1 base and J by 8 bases, with 6 bases of the junction left unmatched. Germline-derived CDR1 and CDR2 are SGHRS and YFSETQ. The CDR3: CASSLLQGAPEAFF. The CDR3, as DNA: TGCGCCAGCAGCTTGTTACAGGGGGCGCCAGAAGCTTTCTTT.

In DNA, the CDR3 is TGTGCCAGCAGGCTACTAGCGGGGCTTGCCACAGATACGCAGTATTTT. This sequence encodes CASRLLAGLATDTQYF. The chain carries TRBV27 and TRBJ2-3; 10 bases agree with TRBD2. Per the germline V gene, CDR1 is MNHEY and CDR2 is SMNVEV (reference sequence). The CDR3 covers 16 residues. V lost 6 bases to trimming and J lost 2 bases; unmatched junction nucleotides: 8.

The chain joins TRBV7-6 to TRBJ2-7; D perhaps matches TRBD1 (6 bases). This CDR3 contains 15 residues. Per the germline V gene, CDR1 is SGHVS and CDR2 is FNYEAQ. Trimming left V 8 bases short and J 6 bases short, with 23 bases between. CDR3 amino acids: CASSMRTDRTSEQYF. The CDR3 DNA reads TGTGCCAGCTCGATGAGGACAGACCGGACTTCCGAGCAGTACTTC.

V is TRBV5-4 and J is TRBJ1-1, with 8 positions matching TRBD1. The CDR3 runs to 15 residues. V lost 4 bases and J lost 1; bases outside the gene matches: 6. From germline, CDR1 is SGHNT and CDR2 YYREEE (reference sequence). As DNA, the CDR3 is TGTGCCAGCAGCATCGACAGGGGCGGGAACACTGAAGCTTTCTTT. The encoded protein is CASSIDRGGNTEAFF.

V gene TRBV2 combines with J gene TRBJ1-2; 8 nucleotides line up with TRBD1. The ends lost 3 bases at V and 4 bases at J; junction bases unmatched: 10. CDR1 is SNHLY, CDR2 FYNNEI, per germline. The length of the CDR3 is 16 residues. The CDR3 is CASSEPDRVVLYGYTF. Written as DNA, the CDR3 is TGTGCCAGCAGTGAGCCGGACAGGGTAGTTCTCTATGGCTACACCTTC.

The V call is TRBV6-5, the J call TRBJ2-7, with 7 nucleotides matching TRBD2. The CDR3 is made up of 15 amino acids. V shed 5 bases, J shed 0 bases, and the junction held 7 bases outside the gene matches. Germline CDR1 is MNHEY and CDR2 is SVGAGI. CDR3 residues: CASSVFSGDSYEQYF. DNA of the CDR3: TGTGCCAGCAGTGTTTTCAGCGGGGACTCCTACGAGCAGTACTTC.